This T cell receptor (beta chain) was captured by sequencing in a study of cytomegalovirus exposure and HLA in healthy donors. Study as a whole: For the 300 to 400 genotyped donors, over 80% fell within the Caucasian-associated ancestry cluster.

Primers: 60 Vbeta forward and 13 Jbeta reverse. The repertoire was sequenced with immunoSEQ multiplex PCR; TCRdb's copy has only in-frame clones and lacks some. The sample lists about 150,000 clones; 80% to 90% were seen once. The CDR3 runs 16 residues. V trimming: 2 bases; J trimming: 2 bases; junction bases outside the gene matches: 10. CDR1 SQVTM and CDR2 ANQGSEA come from the germline V gene. The chain combines TRBV29-1 with TRBJ2-3, with 7 nucleotides matching TRBD2. The sequence was obtained from a middle-aged woman in good health and CMV-seropositive. The sample taken for sequencing was PBMCs. CDR3 DNA: TGCAGCGTTGAAAAGTTGGCGAGCGGGGCCACAGATACGCAGTATTTT. Translation: CSVEKLASGATDTQYF.